This T cell receptor (beta chain) was identified in a study of T cell clones after liver transplantation. Turning to the study itself: TCRbeta sequencing after a pre-transplant mixed lymphocyte reaction identified graft-donor-reactive clones, later tracked in post-transplant blood. Three of the eight recipients were HCV-positive; the rest had non-autoimmune, non-viral transplant indications. Blood was drawn pre-transplant, before withdrawal, and after full or failed withdrawal. Study outcomes and limitations: Compared with third party-reactive sequences, donor-reactive ones declined more, independent of withdrawal success.

This table comes from immunoSEQ multiplex PCR, and its TCRdb copy is limited to in-frame clones, with some not included. The sample has some 6,100 clones, 70% to 85% seen once. For this clone: Its specificity is unknown.

Germline assignment: CDR1 SEHNR and CDR2 FQNEAQ (reference sequence). The germline V and J ends were trimmed by 6 bases and 2 bases, with 14 bases remaining between them. This CDR3 spans 15 amino acids. This receptor was taken from a human patient who received a liver transplant. The T cells may come from the graft donor. The V gene is TRBV7-9, the J gene TRBJ2-1, with TRBD2 as a possible D gene (6 bases). Sample: CD8+ T cells from blood, taken 24 months after liver transplant. The CDR3 coding sequence is TGTGCCAGCAGTTTGGCGGGGCCTGCCTACAATGAGCAGTTCTTC. It codes for CASSLAGPAYNEQFF.